This passage covers 9 T cell receptor beta chains from one sample sequenced in a study of CD8 T cells in ankylosing spondylitis. TCRdb independently ran MiXCR on the 5' RACE reads; one entry per CDR3 protein. Among some 200,000 distinct CDR3 sequences, roughly 25% were seen once, and the ten largest hold around 6.3%. Material: blood, either unsorted or a sorted T cell fraction (not recorded which). All receptors derive from a male donor with ankylosing spondylitis or in good health (not recorded which).

About this clonotype: A much larger clone is a single base away; this may be a read error. Because it lacks the conserved phenylalanine or tryptophan at the end, this CDR3 is likely a read error. The DNA is left out, because the CDR3 cannot be placed on it with certainty; the CDR3 is given as TCRdb lists it. J is TRBJ2-2 and V is TRBV21-1. TRBV21-1 is given as a pseudogene. The CDR3 length equals 15 residues, ends included. CDR3: CASSKALTNTGELFL.

The rearrangement joins TRBV20-1 to TRBJ1-1; D is ambiguous. CDR1 and CDR2 (germline): DFQATT, SNEGSKA (reference sequence). V was cut by 6 bases and J by 4 bases, with 15 bases left in between. The CDR3 runs 13 residues. The CDR3: CSANKGGVTEAFF. The CDR3 DNA reads TGCAGTGCCAATAAAGGCGGGGTCACTGAAGCTTTCTTT.

This clonotype was seen ten or more times. The rearrangement links TRBV20-1 to TRBJ2-3, with D perhaps TRBD2 (5 bases). Trimming took off 1 base at V and 5 bases at J, with 16 bases between the two ends. CDR3 length: 15 residues. Germline lookup yields CDR1 DFQATT and CDR2 SNEGSKA (reference sequence). This CDR3 reads CSARVPTGWGDTQYF. Written as DNA, the CDR3 is TGCAGTGCTAGAGTCCCCACGGGATGGGGAGATACGCAGTATTTT.

This clonotype came up many times. This chain joins TRBV6-2 or TRBV6-3 and TRBJ1-1, with D possibly being TRBD1 (5 bases). V gave up 3 bases and J gave up 5 bases, with 10 bases separating them. CDR3 size: 13 residues. Germline V lookup: CDR1 MNHEY, CDR2 SVGEGT. CDR3 coding DNA: TGTGCCAGCAGTTATACTCGGGGGACTGAAGCTTTCTTT. Residues: CASSYTRGTEAFF.

The rearrangement links TRBV6-5 to TRBJ2-7; D is unresolved. CDR3 length: 14 residues. Germline CDR1 is MNHEY and CDR2 is SVGAGI. The V end lost 0 bases, the J end lost 3 bases, and 9 bases lay between the germline ends. This chain's CDR3 is CASSYSPVLYEQYF. CDR3 DNA: TGTGCCAGCAGTTACTCCCCCGTCCTCTACGAGCAGTACTTC.

In its sample, this clonotype was seen many times. V gene TRBV5-1 combines with J gene TRBJ2-5; unclear D gene. Germline V lookup: CDR1 SGHRS, CDR2 YFSETQ. This CDR3 spans 12 amino acids. V was shortened by 2 bases and J by 2 bases, with 4 bases between the two germline ends. The CDR3 is CASSFEQETQYF. The CDR3 region has the DNA TGCGCCAGCAGCTTCGAGCAAGAGACCCAGTACTTC.

This clonotype was recorded a few times. The chain uses TRBV3-1 and TRBJ1-5, with 9 bases that match TRBD1. The CDR3 covers 15 residues. Germline loops: CDR1 LGHDT, CDR2 YNNKEL (reference sequence). J gave up 4 bases and V 3 bases, and 4 bases lay outside the gene matches. The CDR3 DNA reads as TGTGCCAGCAGCCAGGGGGACAGGGAGAATCAGCCCCAGCATTTT. It specifies CASSQGDRENQPQHF. Drawing the rest from reference TRBV3-1 and TRBJ1-5, the complete variable domain is DTAVSQTPKYLVTQMGNDKSIKCEQNLGHDTMYWYKQDSKKFLKIMFSYNNKELIINETVPNRFSPKSPDKAHLNLHINSLELGDSAVYFCASSQGDRENQPQHFGDGTRLSIL.

This clonotype was seen at least ten times. This chain connects TRBV4-1 to TRBJ2-2; 14 positions match TRBD2. Unmatched junction bases numbered 13, after V lost 3 bases and J lost 1 base. Germline CDR1 and CDR2: MGHRA and YSYEKL. The CDR3 runs 21 residues. The CDR3 is CASSQYGLAGGDGGNTGELFF. The CDR3 region has the DNA TGCGCCAGCAGCCAGTATGGACTAGCGGGAGGCGACGGCGGGAACACCGGGGAGCTGTTTTTT.

This clonotype was recorded many times. The CDR3 loop is CASSSIVRGRGETQYF. In DNA form, the CDR3 reads TGTGCCAGCAGCTCCATAGTAAGAGGTCGCGGGGAGACCCAGTACTTC. The rearrangement uses TRBV7-8 and TRBJ2-5, with D perhaps TRBD2 (5 bases). Per germline, CDR1 SGHVS and CDR2 FQNEAQ. V was shortened by 4 bases and J by 5 bases, with 20 bases between the two germline ends. The CDR3 length is 16 residues.